What follows are 18 T cell receptor beta chains derived from one specimen sequenced in a study of blood T cell repertoires in COVID-19. Using immunoSEQ multiplex PCR, the repertoire was profiled, and TCRdb retains in-frame clones only, with some absent. The table has under 95,000 clones, 70% to 90% seen once; the top ten hold around 5.2%. Sequencing used peripheral blood. Receptors originate from a man in his forties with acute or convalescent COVID-19.

This clone was recorded a few times. The chain recombines TRBV6-5 with TRBJ1-4; D is unclear. The CDR3 covers 11 residues. The germline gives CDR1 MNHEY, CDR2 SVGAGI. V was shortened by 2 bases and J by 10 bases, with 5 bases between the two germline ends. CDR3 coding DNA: TGTGCCAGCAGTTACGCGGGAAAACTGTTTTTT. This gives the protein CASSYAGKLFF.

This clone appeared once. The gene calls are TRBV14 and TRBJ1-3; the D gene is possibly TRBD1 (5 bases). The CDR3 runs to 16 residues. V lost 1 base and J lost 0, with 10 bases in between. The germline V gene has CDR1 SGHDN and CDR2 FVKESK. The chain's CDR3 is CASSQGGSHSGNTIYF. CDR3 nucleotides: TGTGCCAGCAGCCAAGGGGGCAGCCACTCTGGAAACACCATATATTTT. The entire variable domain, with the rest obtained from reference TRBV14 and TRBJ1-3, is as follows: EAGVTQFPSHSVIEKGQTVTLRCDPISGHDNLYWYRRVMGKEIKFLLHFVKESKQDESGMPNNRFLAERTGGTYSTLKVQPAELEDSGVYFCASSQGGSHSGNTIYFGEGSWLTVV.

The chain recombines TRBV2 with TRBJ2-3; 8 nucleotides line up with TRBD1. Germline lookup yields CDR1 SNHLY and CDR2 FYNNEI. Unmatched junction bases numbered 7, after V lost 4 bases and J lost 4 bases. The CDR3 runs to 15 residues. The DNA of the CDR3 is TGTGCCAGCAGTGCGCAACAGGGGGGAGCAGATACGCAGTATTTT. Protein product: CASSAQQGGADTQYF.

V usage is TRBV2 and J usage is TRBJ1-3; no clear D gene. Per germline, CDR1 SNHLY and CDR2 FYNNEI. Trimming cost V 7 bases and J 0 bases, with 13 bases left between them. This CDR3 is 15 amino acids long. This CDR3 reads CASMGSRNSGNTIYF. The CDR3 coding sequence is TGTGCCAGCATGGGCTCTCGAAACTCTGGAAACACCATATATTTT.

CDR3: CASIRRDPSTEAFF. As DNA, the CDR3 is TGTGCCAGTATTAGGAGGGACCCCTCCACTGAAGCTTTCTTT. The chain is built from TRBV19 and TRBJ1-1, with D perhaps TRBD1 (5 bases). The V and J ends lost 7 bases and 4 bases respectively, with 16 bases between them. Germline V gene data show CDR1 as LNHDA and CDR2 as SQIVND (reference sequence). The CDR3 is made up of 14 amino acids. The whole variable domain, filled in from reference TRBV19 and TRBJ1-1, reads DGGITQSPKYLFRKEGQNVTLSCEQNLNHDAMYWYRQDPGQGLRLIYYSQIVNDFQKGDIAEGYSVSREKKESFPLTVTSAQKNPTAFYLCASIRRDPSTEAFFGQGTRLTVV.

The rearrangement links TRBV2 to TRBJ1-1, with 7 bases matching TRBD1. The ends lost 4 bases at V and 5 bases at J; junction bases unmatched: 4. CDR3 length equals 13 residues. In germline, CDR1 is SNHLY, CDR2 FYNNEI. The CDR3 here is CASSAETGTEAFF. The CDR3 nucleotides read TGTGCCAGCAGTGCCGAGACAGGGACTGAAGCTTTCTTT.

This chain connects TRBV13 to TRBJ2-3; 9 nucleotides line up with TRBD2. The germline CDR1 and CDR2 sequences are PRHDT and FYEKMQ (reference sequence). V dropped 5 bases and J dropped 3; count of bases not matched to a gene: 6. The CDR3 runs to 15 residues. This chain's CDR3 is CASSPRGGETDTQYF. CDR3 nucleotide sequence: TGTGCCAGCAGCCCGCGGGGGGGCGAGACAGATACGCAGTATTTT.

The gene calls are TRBV10-1 and TRBJ1-1; D may be TRBD1 (6 bases). This CDR3 spans 14 amino acids. V lost 4 bases to trimming and J lost 5 bases, with 14 bases between them. Germline CDR1 reads WNHNN; CDR2 reads SYGVQD (reference sequence). The CDR3 here is CASSGSGGGTEAFF. CDR3 sequence (DNA): TGCGCCAGCAGTGGTTCGGGAGGGGGGACTGAAGCTTTCTTT.

This clone was seen more than once but under ten times. This rearrangement joins TRBV5-6 to TRBJ1-5; D unresolved. Germline V lookup: CDR1 SGHDT, CDR2 YYEEEE. V was shortened by 0 bases and J by 3 bases, with 10 bases between the two germline ends. This CDR3 is 15 amino acids long. CDR3 region: CASSLVPGPNQPQHF. In DNA form, the CDR3 reads TGTGCCAGCAGCTTGGTTCCAGGTCCCAATCAGCCCCAGCATTTT.

CDR3 in amino acids: CASSPLGTSGRGETQYF. In DNA, the CDR3 is TGTGCCAGCAGCCCTCTAGGGACTAGCGGGAGGGGAGAGACCCAGTACTTC. The rearrangement uses TRBV11-2 and TRBJ2-5; TRBD2 matches at 16 bases. The CDR3 covers 17 residues. Germline-derived CDR1 and CDR2 are SGHAT and FQNNGV. Trimming cost V 5 bases and J 4 bases; bases outside gene matches: 7.

V gene TRBV6-5 combines with J gene TRBJ1-5; no clear D gene. The CDR3 spans 13 residues. Deletions cut 7 bases from V and 4 bases from J, with 11 bases between. The germline V gene encodes CDR1 MNHEY and CDR2 SVGAGI. CDR3 nucleotide sequence: TGTGCCAGCACCGGCGGAGGAAATCAGCCCCAGCATTTT. Translated, it gives CASTGGGNQPQHF.

The chain couples TRBV21-1 to TRBJ1-1. TRBV21-1 is described as a pseudogene. The CDR3 totals 15 residues. Here the CDR3 DNA reads TGTGCCAGCAGCACTAAAAAGAAAGGAGGCACTGAAGCTTTCTTT. This sequence encodes CASSTKKKGGTEAFF.

V usage is TRBV27 and J usage is TRBJ2-5; tentatively, D is TRBD1 (6 bases). V shed 6 bases and J shed 2 bases, with 16 bases lying between them. The germline gives CDR1 MNHEY, CDR2 SMNVEV (reference sequence). The CDR3 is 15 residues long. CDR3 sequence: CASRSGQNLQETQYF. CDR3 nucleotide sequence: TGTGCCAGCAGATCGGGACAAAATCTGCAAGAGACCCAGTACTTC.

The chain uses TRBV19 and TRBJ2-2; 10 bases are shared with TRBD2. Germline CDR1 and CDR2: LNHDA and SQIVND (reference sequence). CDR3 length: 17 amino acids. V gave up 6 bases and J gave up 7 bases; unmatched junction bases: 14. In DNA form, the CDR3 reads TGTGCCAGTAGCTTCGGGCAGCGGGAGGGCCCTGGCGGGGAGCTGTTTTTT. Translating it yields CASSFGQREGPGGELFF.

The chain uses TRBV18 and TRBJ2-1; 10 bases match TRBD2. Unmatched junction bases numbered 6, after V lost 3 bases and J lost 4 bases. Germline CDR1 is KGHSH and CDR2 is LQKENI. The CDR3 is made up of 16 amino acids. The CDR3 DNA follows: TGTGCCAGCTCACCGGGTAGCGGGGGGTTGTACAATGAGCAGTTCTTC. It translates to CASSPGSGGLYNEQFF. Full variable domain (missing parts from reference TRBV18 and TRBJ2-1): NAGVMQNPRHLVRRRGQEARLRCSPMKGHSHVYWYRQLPEEGLKFMVYLQKENIIDESGMPKERFSAEFPKEGPSILRIQQVVRGDSAAYFCASSPGSGGLYNEQFFGPGTRLTVL.

This chain joins TRBV11-3 and TRBJ1-1, with D perhaps TRBD1 (5 bases). V gave up 3 bases and J gave up 1 base, with 12 bases separating them. Germline CDR1 SGHNT, CDR2 YENEEA. This CDR3 spans 15 amino acids. DNA for the CDR3: TGTGCCAGCAGCTTCGGGGGAAGCCAGAACACTGAAGCTTTCTTT. It yields the protein CASSFGGSQNTEAFF.

J is TRBJ1-2 and V is TRBV25-1, with 7 bases that match TRBD1. V shed 6 bases, J shed 5 bases, and the junction held 9 bases outside the gene matches. Germline V gene data show CDR1 as MGHDK and CDR2 as SYGVNS. The CDR3 sequence is 14 residues long. CDR3 in amino acids: CASRSRDREYGYTF. CDR3 bases: TGTGCCAGCAGGTCCAGGGACAGAGAATATGGCTACACCTTC.

The V gene is TRBV6-6, the J gene TRBJ2-7, with TRBD1 identical over 7 bases. This CDR3 is 13 amino acids long. Looked up from germline, CDR1 is MNHNY and CDR2 is SVGAGI (reference sequence). The ends lost 6 bases at V and 1 base at J; junction bases unmatched: 3. The CDR3 loop is CASRPGQSYEQYF. In nucleotides, the CDR3 is TGTGCCAGCAGACCGGGACAGTCCTACGAGCAGTACTTC.